The rows below give T cell receptor beta chains drawn from one sample of a study of breast tumors, draining lymph nodes, adjacent tissues. TCRdb reprocessed the multiplex PCR reads with MiXCR, giving one entry per CDR3 protein. The repertoire has hundreds of thousands of distinct CDR3 sequences, roughly 32% of them found once; the top ten carry 1.2% to 1.5%. The sequenced sample was axillary lymph node tissue. The source is a female donor with breast cancer. Some clones in this sample may be carry-over from other donors' samples. Each CDR3 is given with its conserved first and last residue. D genes are given only for firm matches. Only part of the rows carry a size: once, few, many, or a class if the clone is expanded.

J	V	size	D	CDR3	DNA
TRBJ1-4	TRBV7-9	many	-	CASSFPSGEVDEKLFF	TGTGCCAGCAGCTTCCCGTCAGGGGAAGTGGATGAAAAACTGTTTTTT
TRBJ2-5	TRBV25-1	many	TRBD1	CASSDPRQGRKETQYF	TGTGCCAGCAGTGACCCCCGACAGGGGAGGAAGGAGACCCAGTACTTC
TRBJ2-3	TRBV20-1	many	-	CSARALAGYGADTQYF	TGCAGTGCTAGAGCTCTCGCGGGATATGGGGCAGATACGCAGTATTTT
TRBJ2-1	TRBV2	-	TRBD2	CASSSGTSAEQFF	TGTGCCAGCAGTTCCGGGACTAGCGCTGAGCAGTTCTTC
TRBJ2-7	TRBV20-1	many	TRBD2	CSANSGTSGRSYEQYF	TGCAGTGCTAATTCCGGGACTAGCGGGAGATCCTACGAGCAGTACTTC
TRBJ2-2	TRBV30	-	-	CAWGRGGSGELFF	TGTGCCTGGGGCCGTGGGGGGTCCGGGGAGCTGTTTTTT
TRBJ2-3	TRBV5-1	many	-	CASSLGFVASTDTQYF	TGCGCCAGCAGCTTGGGCTTTGTAGCCAGCACAGATACGCAGTATTTT
TRBJ1-2	TRBV20-1	many	TRBD1	CSARSETGRVYGYTF	TGCAGTGCTAGATCCGAGACAGGGCGGGTCTATGGCTACACCTTC
TRBJ1-4	TRBV6-6	many	TRBD1	CASSYSTGDEKLFF	TGTGCCAGCAGTTACTCGACAGGGGATGAAAAACTGTTTTTT
TRBJ2-3	TRBV9	many	-	CASSVIGGGTDTQYF	TGTGCCAGCAGCGTGATAGGGGGAGGTACAGATACGCAGTATTTT
TRBJ1-2	TRBV29-1	many	TRBD1	CSVAPPGQGFGGYTF	TGCAGCGTTGCACCTCCGGGACAGGGGTTCGGCGGCTACACCTTC
TRBJ2-7	TRBV19	many	-	CASSIQDGPYEQYF	TGTGCCAGTAGTATCCAAGACGGTCCCTACGAGCAGTACTTC
TRBJ1-2	TRBV7-8	-	-	CASSLDRVEGYTF	TGTGCCAGCAGCTTAGACAGGGTGGAAGGCTACACCTTC
TRBJ1-6	TRBV29-1	few	-	CSALRDNNSPLHF	TGCAGCGCCCTCCGGGACAATAATTCACCCCTCCACTTT
TRBJ2-2	TRBV5-4	many	-	CASSSYRAGELFF	TGTGCCAGCAGCTCCTACAGGGCCGGGGAGCTGTTTTTT
TRBJ2-7	TRBV7-6	many	-	CASSLAGPSYEQYF	TGTGCCAGCAGCTTAGCGGGACCCTCCTACGAGCAGTACTTC
TRBJ2-1	TRBV11-2	many	TRBD2	CASSISGPSNEQFF	TGTGCCAGCAGCATTAGCGGGCCCTCCAATGAGCAGTTCTTC